This entry is about one T cell receptor beta chain. The antigen remains undetermined. The sample is drawn from a study of early T cells in non-severe SARS-CoV-2 infection. The wider study: Sequenced material consisted of bulk RNA (from unsorted whole blood), and chains were unpaired.

Study conclusions and caveats: The study's VDJdb matching favored anti-spike CD8 responses and missed private and CD4 specificities.

Germline CDR1 reads SNHLY; CDR2 reads FYNNEI. The CDR3 totals 11 residues. V lost 8 bases and J 6 bases, leaving 9 bases between the germline ends. Unique molecular identifiers were affixed to single, distinct cDNA molecules. MiXCR, applied by TCRdb to the 5' RACE reads, yields one record per CDR3 protein. The table records about 100,000 distinct CDR3 sequences, around 14% of them present only once. The rearrangement uses TRBV2 and TRBJ2-3; D not certain. This receptor was identified in an adult who was a healthcare worker with PCR-confirmed SARS-CoV-2 infection or an uninfected control (not recorded which). The sequencing input was whole blood. The DNA for the CDR3 is TGTGCCAGCTGCTTTTACGATACGCAGTATTTT. Amino acids: CASCFYDTQYF. The full variable domain, with the rest looked up from reference TRBV2 and TRBJ2-3, is EPEVTQTPSHQVTQMGQEVILRCVPISNHLYFYWYRQILGQKVEFLVSFYNNEISEKSEIFDDQFSVERPDGSNFTLKIRSTKLEDSAMYFCASCFYDTQYFGPGTRLTVL.